Given below is one T cell receptor beta chain in context. No antigen is known for it. These data are taken from a study of cytomegalovirus exposure and HLA in healthy donors. Study-wide points: Most TCR sequences were seen very rarely across donors, but some public TCRs occurred in many. Clusters of TCRs from the first cohort tended to co-occur in the 100 to 150 validation repertoires (as a later analysis found). Three of the chains that were CMV-associated were confirmed in vitro to be specific for CMV antigens.

Sequencing used immunoSEQ multiplex PCR; TCRdb keeps in-frame clones, though not all of them. The sample lists approximately 180,000 clones, around nine tenths seen once, with roughly 1.4% in the top ten. V was shortened by 7 bases and J by 7 bases, with 22 bases between the two germline ends. The germline gives CDR1 MNHEY, CDR2 SVGAGI. The CDR3 is 15 residues long. This chain uses TRBV6-5 with TRBJ1-1; a weak D match, TRBD1 (5 bases). The sequenced material came from PBMCs. This clonotype originated in a woman in her 30s in good health and CMV-seronegative. The CDR3 region has the DNA TGTGCCAGCACCACATTGACAGATGCGCGTTTTGAAGCTTTCTTT. It codes for CASTTLTDARFEAFF.